This T cell receptor beta chain was profiled in a study of control samples from healthy donors and cancer patients. The junction had 6 bases not matched to a gene; V was cut back by 5 bases and J by 3 bases. The CDR3 consists of 15 residues. The germline V gene encodes CDR1 SGHDT and CDR2 YYEEEE. TCRdb keeps only in-frame clones here, not all; method: immunoSEQ multiplex PCR. The top ten hold around 4.6% of the sample, which has about 150,000 clones, approximately 88% seen once. The rearrangement links TRBV5-6 to TRBJ2-3; 10 nucleotides match TRBD2. Sequenced: blood. The TCR was taken from a man aged 25 to 45 in good health. The CDR3 reads CASSFGLAVTDTQYF. CDR3 nucleotides: TGTGCCAGCAGTTTCGGACTAGCGGTAACAGATACGCAGTATTTT.